The present T cell receptor beta chain was sequenced within a study of blood T cell repertoires in COVID-19. About the research overall: Collection of acute and convalescent COVID-19 samples took place in the United States, Italy and Spain. In each case, the material was cDNA or gDNA derived from T cells, B-cell-depleted T cells, or PBMCs.

This clone appeared a single time. Trimming removed 2 bases from V and 7 bases from J, with 17 bases in between. The CDR3 has 16 amino acids. The germline V gene has CDR1 SEHNR and CDR2 FQNEAQ (reference sequence). Study processing details: Reference gene primer amplification yielded estimated nucleated cell counts. Clones were sequenced by immunoSEQ multiplex PCR, and TCRdb holds only the in-frame ones, with some missing. D and trimming were read from the DNA, whereas the V and J calls and clone size are those reported in that table. The sample lists roughly 290,000 clones, around 89% occurring once.

This TCR came from an older woman with acute or convalescent COVID-19. The rearrangement uses TRBV7-9 and TRBJ1-4, with a weak D call TRBD1 (5 bases). Material for sequencing was peripheral blood. CDR3: CASSLLDTLVGEKLFF. The DNA of the CDR3 is TGTGCCAGCAGCTTACTGGACACCCTCGTCGGTGAAAAACTGTTTTTT.